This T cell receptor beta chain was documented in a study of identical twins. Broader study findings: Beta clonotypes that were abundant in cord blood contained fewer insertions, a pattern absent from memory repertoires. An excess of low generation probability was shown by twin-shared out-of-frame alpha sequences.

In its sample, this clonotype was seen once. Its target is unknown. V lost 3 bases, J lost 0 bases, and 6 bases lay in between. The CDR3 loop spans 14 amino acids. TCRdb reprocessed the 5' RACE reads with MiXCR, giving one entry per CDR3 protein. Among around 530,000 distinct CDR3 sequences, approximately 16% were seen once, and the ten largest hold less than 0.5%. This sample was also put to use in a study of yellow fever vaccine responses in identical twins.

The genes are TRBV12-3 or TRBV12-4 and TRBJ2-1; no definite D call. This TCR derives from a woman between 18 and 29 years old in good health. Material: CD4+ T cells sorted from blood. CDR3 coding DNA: TGTGCCAGCAGTTTCCTATACTCCTACAATGAGCAGTTCTTC. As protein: CASSFLYSYNEQFF.